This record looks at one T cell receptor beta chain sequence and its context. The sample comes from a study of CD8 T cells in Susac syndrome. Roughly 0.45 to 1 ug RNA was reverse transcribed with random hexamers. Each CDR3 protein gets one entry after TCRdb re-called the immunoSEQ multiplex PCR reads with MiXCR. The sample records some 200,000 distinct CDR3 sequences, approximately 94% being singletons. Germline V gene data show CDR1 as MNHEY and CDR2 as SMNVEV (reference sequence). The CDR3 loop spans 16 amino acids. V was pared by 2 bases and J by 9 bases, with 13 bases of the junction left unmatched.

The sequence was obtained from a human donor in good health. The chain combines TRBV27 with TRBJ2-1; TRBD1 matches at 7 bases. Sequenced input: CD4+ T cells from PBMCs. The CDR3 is CASSLTRAGGKGEQFF. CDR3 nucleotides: TGTGCCAGCAGTTTAACCAGGGCAGGGGGAAAGGGTGAGCAGTTCTTC.